This T cell receptor (beta chain) was recorded in a study of blood T cells in healthy people across ages. PCR was performed a second time for 7 to 11 cycles using a sample-barcoded 5' primer and a J-beta primer mix. TCRdb independently ran MiXCR on the 5' RACE reads; one entry per CDR3 protein. The sample has some 800,000 distinct CDR3 sequences; around 45% are singletons. Aged roughly 6 to 100, donors were systemically healthy Caucasians from Russia. V was clipped by 4 bases and J by 0 bases, with 12 bases between them. CDR1 and CDR2 from the germline V gene are DFQATT and SNEGSKA (reference sequence). The CDR3 loop spans 14 amino acids. In its sample, this clonotype was seen once.

This TCR was sampled from a man aged 60 to 69 in good health. The material sequenced was blood. The chain joins TRBV20-1 to TRBJ2-5; tentatively, D is TRBD2 (5 bases). Here the CDR3 DNA reads TGCAGTGCTAACCTGCGAGGGTACCAAGAGACCCAGTACTTC. Protein product: CSANLRGYQETQYF.